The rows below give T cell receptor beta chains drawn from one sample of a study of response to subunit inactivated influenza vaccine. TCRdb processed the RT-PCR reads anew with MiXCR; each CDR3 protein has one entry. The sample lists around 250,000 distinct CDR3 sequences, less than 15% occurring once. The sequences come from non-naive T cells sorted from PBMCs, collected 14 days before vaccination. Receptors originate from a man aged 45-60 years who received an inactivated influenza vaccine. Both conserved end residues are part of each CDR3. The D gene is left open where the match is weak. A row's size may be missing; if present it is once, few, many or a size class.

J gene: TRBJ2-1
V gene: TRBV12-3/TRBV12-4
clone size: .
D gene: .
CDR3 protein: CASSTEGRPYNEQFF
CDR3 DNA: TGTGCCAGCAGCACAGAGGGACGGCCGTACAATGAGCAGTTCTTC

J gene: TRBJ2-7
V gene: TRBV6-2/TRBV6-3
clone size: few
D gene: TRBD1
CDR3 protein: CASGQAYEQYF
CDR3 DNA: TGTGCCAGCGGACAGGCCTACGAGCAGTACTTC

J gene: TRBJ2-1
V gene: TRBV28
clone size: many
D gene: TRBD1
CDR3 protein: CASRSGQGNNEQFF
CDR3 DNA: TGTGCCAGCAGATCGGGACAGGGTAACAATGAGCAGTTCTTC

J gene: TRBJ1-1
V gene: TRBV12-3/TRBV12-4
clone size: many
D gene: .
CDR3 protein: CASLRGASNTEAFF
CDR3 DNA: TGTGCCAGCCTCCGGGGGGCATCAAACACTGAAGCTTTCTTT

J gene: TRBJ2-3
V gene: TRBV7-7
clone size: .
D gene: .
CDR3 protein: CASSHTQGPSTDTQYF
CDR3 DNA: TGTGCTAGCAGCCACACTCAGGGCCCTAGCACAGATACGCAGTATTTT

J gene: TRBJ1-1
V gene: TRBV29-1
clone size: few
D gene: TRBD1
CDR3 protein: CSVDYTGGTEAFF
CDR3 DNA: TGCAGCGTTGACTATACAGGGGGCACTGAAGCTTTCTTT

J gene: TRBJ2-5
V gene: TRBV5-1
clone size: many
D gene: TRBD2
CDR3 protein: CASSLVLASGLQETQYF
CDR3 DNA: TGCGCCAGCAGCTTGGTGTTGGCTAGCGGTCTTCAAGAGACCCAGTACTTC

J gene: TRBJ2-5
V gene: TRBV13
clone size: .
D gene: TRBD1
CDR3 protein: CASSRTGTGQDTQYF
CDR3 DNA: TGTGCCAGCAGCCGGACCGGGACAGGCCAAGACACCCAGTACTTC

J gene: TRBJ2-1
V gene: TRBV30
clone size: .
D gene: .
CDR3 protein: CAWSRGGALNEQFF
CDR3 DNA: TGTGCCTGGAGTCGAGGAGGGGCCCTAAATGAGCAGTTCTTC

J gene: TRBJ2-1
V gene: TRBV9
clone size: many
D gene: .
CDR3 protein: CASSERGVSYNEQFF
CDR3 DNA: TGTGCCAGCAGCGAGAGGGGGGTCTCCTACAATGAGCAGTTCTTC

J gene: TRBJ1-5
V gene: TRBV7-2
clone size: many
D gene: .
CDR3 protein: CASSLDGYGNQPQHF
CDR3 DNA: TGTGCCAGCAGCTTAGATGGGTATGGTAATCAGCCCCAGCATTTT

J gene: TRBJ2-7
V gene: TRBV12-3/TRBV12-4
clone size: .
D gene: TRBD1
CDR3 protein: CASSFSTGTGSYEQYF
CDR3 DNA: TGTGCCAGCAGTTTTTCAACCGGGACAGGCTCCTACGAGCAGTACTTC

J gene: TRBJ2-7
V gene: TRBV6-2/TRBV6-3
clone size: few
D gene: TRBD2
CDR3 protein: CASRTSSGSSEQYF
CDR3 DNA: TGTGCCAGCAGGACCTCTAGCGGGAGCTCCGAGCAGTACTTC

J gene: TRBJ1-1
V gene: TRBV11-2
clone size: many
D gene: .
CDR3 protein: CASSFSQGNTEAFF
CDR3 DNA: TGTGCCAGCAGCTTTAGTCAGGGGAACACTGAAGCTTTCTTT

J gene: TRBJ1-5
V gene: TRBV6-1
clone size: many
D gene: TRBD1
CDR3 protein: CASSSLGQGHQPQHF
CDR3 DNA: TGTGCCAGCAGCTCCTTAGGACAGGGGCATCAGCCCCAGCATTTT

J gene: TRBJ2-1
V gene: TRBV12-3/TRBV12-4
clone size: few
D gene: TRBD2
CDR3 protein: CASSASGGANNEQFF
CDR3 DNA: TGTGCCAGCAGTGCTAGCGGGGGGGCAAACAATGAGCAGTTCTTC

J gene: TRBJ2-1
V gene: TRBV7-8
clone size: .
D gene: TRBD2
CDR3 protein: CASSSPGLRVHEQFF
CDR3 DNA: TGTGCCAGCAGCTCACCGGGACTAAGGGTCCATGAGCAGTTCTTC

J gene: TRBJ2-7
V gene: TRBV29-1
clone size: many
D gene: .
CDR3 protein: CSVELLGDSEPYEQYF
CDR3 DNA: TGCAGCGTTGAGCTCTTAGGTGACAGCGAACCCTACGAGCAGTACTTC

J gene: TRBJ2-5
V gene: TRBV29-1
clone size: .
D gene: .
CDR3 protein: CSGGGQRQETQYF
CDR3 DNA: TGCAGCGGGGGGGGACAGAGACAAGAGACCCAGTACTTC

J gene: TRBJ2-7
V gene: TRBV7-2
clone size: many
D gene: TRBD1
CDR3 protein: CASSLGRGRSEQYF
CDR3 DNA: TGTGCCAGCAGCTTAGGTAGGGGGCGAAGCGAGCAGTACTTC

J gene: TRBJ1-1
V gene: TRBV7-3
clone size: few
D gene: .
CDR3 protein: CASSLKGPGDTEAFF
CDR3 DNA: TGTGCCAGCAGCTTAAAGGGCCCTGGGGACACTGAAGCTTTCTTT

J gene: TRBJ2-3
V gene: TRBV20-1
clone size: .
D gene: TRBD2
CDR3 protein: CSARDSTSGGGYTQYF
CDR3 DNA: TGCAGTGCTAGAGATTCGACTAGCGGGGGTGGATATACGCAGTATTTT

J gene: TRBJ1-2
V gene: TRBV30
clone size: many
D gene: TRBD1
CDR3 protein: CAWIPQGGRSGYTF
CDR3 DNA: TGTGCCTGGATCCCGCAGGGGGGGCGATCTGGCTACACCTTC

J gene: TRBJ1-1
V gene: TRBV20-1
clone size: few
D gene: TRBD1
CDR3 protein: CSAIGTENTEAFF
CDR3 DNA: TGCAGTGCTATAGGGACAGAGAACACTGAAGCTTTCTTT

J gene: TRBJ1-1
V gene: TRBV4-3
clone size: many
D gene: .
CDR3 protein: CASSQDQAGTNTEAFF
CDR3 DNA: TGCGCCAGCAGCCAAGATCAGGCCGGGACCAACACTGAAGCTTTCTTT

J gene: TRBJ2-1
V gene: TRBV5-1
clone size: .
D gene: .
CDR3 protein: CASSSSSSFSSYNEQFF
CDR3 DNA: TGCGCCAGCAGCTCCTCTAGCTCCTTCAGCTCCTACAATGAGCAGTTCTTC